Following are 16 T cell receptor beta chains from one sample sequenced in a study of PD-1 blockade in classical Hodgkin lymphoma. Brentuximab vedotin exposure varied among the patients, all of whom had relapsed after autologous stem cell transplantation. Profiled with immunoSEQ multiplex PCR; TCRdb holds only in-frame clones, not every one. The sample has fewer than 65,000 clones, around nine tenths seen once. The source was peripheral blood mononuclear cells (PBMCs), collected at baseline. These receptors were collected from a human donor with classical Hodgkin lymphoma.

This rearrangement joins TRBV28 to TRBJ2-7; D is undetermined. Deletions cut 5 bases from V and 3 bases from J, with 5 bases between. Looked up from germline, CDR1 is MDHEN and CDR2 is SYDVKM. The CDR3 spans 11 residues. CDR3 nucleotide sequence: TGTGCCAGCAGTCCCGGCTACGAGCAGTACTTC. This translates into CASSPGYEQYF.

The CDR3 DNA reads TGCAGTGCTGGAAGCACAGATACGCAGTATTTT. This encodes CSAGSTDTQYF. This chain uses TRBV20-1 with TRBJ2-3; D not certain. The germline CDR1 and CDR2 sequences are DFQATT and SNEGSKA (reference sequence). The CDR3 extends over 11 amino acids. V lost 5 bases to trimming and J lost 0 bases, with 3 bases between them.

The V call is TRBV28, the J call TRBJ2-7; 10 bases match TRBD2. J was trimmed by 3 bases and V by 2 bases; bases with no gene match: 4. The germline gives CDR1 MDHEN, CDR2 SYDVKM. The CDR3 covers 15 residues. CDR3 bases: TGTGCCAGCAGTTTAGCCAGCGGGAGGGTCTACGAGCAGTACTTC. Protein: CASSLASGRVYEQYF.

The chain links TRBV27 to TRBJ1-1, with TRBD1 matching 10 bases. The length of the CDR3 is 15 residues. The V gene end was trimmed by 0 bases and the J gene end by 5 bases; junction bases not matched to a gene: 3. Germline CDR1 reads MNHEY; CDR2 reads SMNVEV (reference sequence). The CDR3 nucleotides read TGTGCCAGCAGTTTATCGGGACAGGGGTTAACTGAAGCTTTCTTT. This encodes CASSLSGQGLTEAFF.

The chain joins TRBV5-1 to TRBJ1-5; D call uncertain. This CDR3 spans 14 amino acids. The ends were cut back, 5 bases at V and 2 bases at J, with 11 bases in the middle. Germline assignment: CDR1 SGHRS and CDR2 YFSETQ. In DNA form, the CDR3 reads TGCGCCAGCAGTCCCTCTGGGGGCAATCAGCCCCAGCATTTT. Residues: CASSPSGGNQPQHF.

The rearrangement links TRBV11-1 to TRBJ2-7; TRBD1 matches at 12 bases. Germline V lookup: CDR1 SGHAT, CDR2 FQDESV (reference sequence). The CDR3 extends over 14 amino acids. Losses at the gene ends were 5 bases for V and 5 bases for J; bases not matched to a gene: 4. CDR3 residues: CASSRGQGANEQYF. The CDR3 bases are TGTGCCAGCAGCAGGGGACAGGGGGCGAACGAGCAGTACTTC.

V is TRBV6-1 and J is TRBJ1-1; 10 nucleotides match TRBD1. Trimming removed 0 bases from V and 1 base from J; junction bases left unmatched: 11. This CDR3 region has 19 residues. Germline values: CDR1 MNHNS, CDR2 SASEGT. The CDR3 loop reads CASSEAKPDRGHWNTEAFF. The DNA of the CDR3 is TGTGCCAGCAGTGAAGCAAAACCTGACAGGGGGCACTGGAACACTGAAGCTTTCTTT.

This clone appeared once. V gene TRBV5-1 combines with J gene TRBJ2-1; D not certain. The CDR3 loop spans 15 amino acids. Trimming took off 7 bases at V and 7 bases at J, with 21 bases between the two ends. Germline V CDR1 and CDR2: SGHRS, YFSETQ. This chain's CDR3 is CASRVTGYVGNEQFF. In DNA, the CDR3 is TGCGCCAGCCGGGTCACCGGTTATGTAGGGAATGAGCAGTTCTTC.

The V gene is TRBV18, the J gene TRBJ2-7, with 7 bases identical to TRBD1. The germline gives CDR1 KGHSH, CDR2 LQKENI. CDR3 size: 13 residues. Unmatched junction bases numbered 3, after V lost 5 bases and J lost 2 bases. The CDR3 protein is CASSGQAPYEQYF. CDR3 coding DNA: TGTGCCAGCTCAGGACAGGCCCCCTACGAGCAGTACTTC. The full variable domain, its missing parts supplied by reference TRBV18 and TRBJ2-7, is NAGVMQNPRHLVRRRGQEARLRCSPMKGHSHVYWYRQLPEEGLKFMVYLQKENIIDESGMPKERFSAEFPKEGPSILRIQQVVRGDSAAYFCASSGQAPYEQYFGPGTRLTVT.

The CDR3, as DNA: TGTGCCAGTAGTCCCACTTGGCTCAACTCCTACGAGCAGTACTTC. Translated: CASSPTWLNSYEQYF. The chain uses TRBV19 and TRBJ2-7; D is undetermined. Germline V gene sequence: CDR1 LNHDA, CDR2 SQIVND (reference sequence). There are 15 residues in the CDR3. V lost 5 bases and J lost 0, with 14 bases in between. Based on the CDR3 plus reference TRBV19 and TRBJ2-7, the full variable domain is DGGITQSPKYLFRKEGQNVTLSCEQNLNHDAMYWYRQDPGQGLRLIYYSQIVNDFQKGDIAEGYSVSREKKESFPLTVTSAQKNPTAFYLCASSPTWLNSYEQYFGPGTRLTVT.

This chain uses TRBV2 with TRBJ2-3; D is unclear. The CDR3 extends over 11 amino acids. V lost 4 bases and J lost 10, with 9 bases in between. Germline values: CDR1 SNHLY, CDR2 FYNNEI. CDR3 protein: CASSGARPQYF. The CDR3 bases are TGTGCCAGCAGTGGGGCGCGTCCGCAGTATTTT.

In this sample, this clone turned up a few times. The chain combines TRBV19 with TRBJ1-4; D is uncertain. V gave up 3 bases and J gave up 4 bases, with 12 bases separating them. Germline V gene sequence: CDR1 LNHDA, CDR2 SQIVND (reference sequence). This CDR3 has 15 amino acids. The CDR3 sequence is CASSMHTSYNEKLFF. CDR3 sequence (DNA): TGTGCCAGTAGTATGCACACCAGTTATAATGAAAAACTGTTTTTT.

The chain carries TRBV11-2 and TRBJ1-1; the match to TRBD1 covers 7 bases. Germline V lookup: CDR1 SGHAT, CDR2 FQNNGV. The CDR3 length is 13 residues. Germline trimming cut 3 bases from V and 3 bases from J; bases unmatched to any gene: 1. DNA of the CDR3: TGTGCCAGCAGCTTGGGGACAGACACTGAAGCTTTCTTT. Residues: CASSLGTDTEAFF.

The chain has TRBV7-9 and TRBJ2-1; D call uncertain. The CDR3 contains 12 residues. CDR1 and CDR2 (germline): SEHNR, FQNEAQ (reference sequence). V was pared by 1 base and J by 7 bases, with 5 bases between. CDR3 residues: CASSLEWNEQFF. For the CDR3, the DNA is TGTGCCAGCAGCTTAGAGTGGAATGAGCAGTTCTTC.

This clone is a singleton in its sample. This chain uses TRBV11-2 with TRBJ1-1; no definite D call. V lost 2 bases and J 1 base, leaving 8 bases between the germline ends. The germline gives CDR1 SGHAT, CDR2 FQNNGV. The CDR3 length is 14 residues. The chain's CDR3 is CASSLSGRNTEAFF. The DNA for the CDR3 is TGTGCCAGCAGCTTAAGCGGGAGGAACACTGAAGCTTTCTTT.

The V call is TRBV18, the J call TRBJ2-7; D ambiguous. Germline lookup yields CDR1 KGHSH and CDR2 LQKENI. The ends were cut back, 2 bases at V and 3 bases at J, with 14 bases in the middle. The CDR3 runs 15 residues. CDR3 coding DNA: TGTGCCAGCTCACCATCGGTCGGTGAACTCTACGAGCAGTACTTC. The encoded protein is CASSPSVGELYEQYF.